Below, 24 T cell receptor beta chains from the same sample are listed, as sequenced in a study of T-cell reconstitution after alpha-beta-depleted transplantation in children. Molecular barcoding with unique molecular identifiers was used for the TCRbeta library. TCRdb redid the calling of the PCR reads with MiXCR, one entry per CDR3 protein. The sample carries some 300,000 distinct CDR3 sequences, 10% to 13% recorded once. Here the sequenced sample was PBMCs from the stem cell graft donor, taken from the stem cell graft. The receptors come from a human donor who donated a stem cell graft to a child with acute lymphoblastic leukemia.

This clonotype was counted only a few times. The genes are TRBV18 and TRBJ2-3; D uncertain. CDR1 and CDR2 from the germline V gene are KGHSH and LQKENI. The V and J ends lost 3 bases and 9 bases respectively, with 10 bases between them. The CDR3 runs 12 residues. CDR3 region: CASSPDTPTQYF. DNA of the CDR3: TGTGCCAGCTCACCCGATACCCCAACGCAGTATTTT.

The sample holds a few counts of this clonotype. This rearrangement joins TRBV7-3 to TRBJ2-1; a weak D match, TRBD2 (5 bases). The germline CDR1 and CDR2 sequences are SGHTA and FQGTGA. The CDR3 totals 17 residues. V shed 1 base and J shed 5 bases, with 18 bases lying between them. This CDR3 reads CASSLKQSGGLNNEQFF. In DNA form, the CDR3 reads TGTGCCAGCAGCTTAAAGCAGTCCGGCGGGCTGAACAATGAGCAGTTCTTC.

The chain joins TRBV4-1 to TRBJ2-5, with D perhaps matching TRBD2 (6 bases). V was pared by 1 base and J by 2 bases, with 11 bases between. Germline CDR1 reads MGHRA; CDR2 reads YSYEKL. The CDR3 consists of 15 residues. The chain's CDR3 is CASSQVGRRQETQYF. The CDR3 DNA reads as TGCGCCAGCAGCCAAGTAGGGAGGAGACAAGAGACCCAGTACTTC.

This clonotype was picked up many times. The chain employs TRBV7-8 and TRBJ2-1; 7 bases are shared with TRBD2. From germline, CDR1 is SGHVS and CDR2 FQNEAQ. This CDR3 comprises 18 residues. The ends lost 1 base at V and 3 bases at J; junction bases unmatched: 12. In DNA form, the CDR3 reads TGTGCCAGCAGCTTAGGGTCCAGACTAAGCGGGAACTACAATGAGCAGTTCTTC. It codes for CASSLGSRLSGNYNEQFF.

CDR3 bases: TGCAGTGCTAGTGTCGGGGGTCAAGGAGGTTGGGTATACAATGAGCAGTTCTTC. Protein product: CSASVGGQGGWVYNEQFF. The chain links TRBV20-1 to TRBJ2-1, with D possibly being TRBD2 (6 bases). The CDR3 is 18 residues long. V lost 3 bases, J lost 4 bases, and 25 bases lay in between. Looked up from germline, CDR1 is DFQATT and CDR2 is SNEGSKA (reference sequence).

In its sample, this clonotype was seen many times. The J gene is TRBJ1-1, the V gene TRBV10-3; D unclear. The CDR3 sequence is 12 residues long. Between the trimmed V and J ends, which lost 6 bases and 5 bases, there was a span of 10 bases. Germline CDR1 is ENHRY and CDR2 is SYGVKD. CDR3 loop: CAISTTRTEAFF. For the CDR3, the DNA is TGTGCCATCAGCACTACCAGGACTGAAGCTTTCTTT.

The chain combines TRBV20-1 with TRBJ2-7; 10 positions match TRBD2. Losses at the gene ends were 0 bases for V and 4 bases for J; bases not matched to a gene: 12. Germline V gives CDR1 DFQATT, CDR2 SNEGSKA (reference sequence). The CDR3 loop spans 17 amino acids. The CDR3 DNA follows: TGCAGTGCTAGAGATGAAGGGCTAGCGGGAGTCGTATACGAGCAGTACTTC. It translates to CSARDEGLAGVVYEQYF.

This clonotype was seen only a few times. This chain uses TRBV5-1 with TRBJ2-2; D may be TRBD1 (5 bases). The CDR3 loop spans 15 amino acids. V lost 4 bases, J lost 5 bases, and 15 bases lay in between. CDR1 SGHRS and CDR2 YFSETQ come from the germline V gene. The DNA for the CDR3 is TGCGCCAGCAGCGGCGCCACTACAGGTACCGGGGAGCTGTTTTTT. Encoded protein: CASSGATTGTGELFF.

This clonotype has more than one count but fewer than ten. This rearrangement joins TRBV28 to TRBJ1-2; 9 bases fit TRBD1. This CDR3 region has 12 residues. CDR1 is MDHEN and CDR2 is SYDVKM in the germline V gene. The junction had 3 bases not matched to a gene; V was cut back by 6 bases and J by 7 bases. The CDR3 sequence is CASRQGAFGYTF. The CDR3 DNA reads as TGTGCCAGCAGACAGGGGGCATTTGGCTACACCTTC.

V is TRBV3-1 and J is TRBJ2-7; D is unclear. The CDR3 totals 17 residues. Trimming removed 0 bases from V and 3 bases from J, with 18 bases in between. Germline-derived CDR1 and CDR2 are LGHDT and YNNKEL (reference sequence). CDR3 amino acids: CASSQDPVVRSNYEQYF. The CDR3 DNA follows: TGTGCCAGCAGCCAAGACCCCGTGGTCAGGAGCAACTACGAGCAGTACTTC.

This clonotype has more than one count but fewer than ten. The chain carries TRBV4-3 and TRBJ2-2; possibly TRBD2 for D (6 bases). CDR1 LGHNA and CDR2 YSLEER come from the germline V gene. Trimming took off 0 bases at V and 0 bases at J, with 8 bases between the two ends. The CDR3 is 16 amino acids. Here the CDR3 reads CASSQDAGPNTGELFF. The CDR3 DNA sequence: TGCGCCAGCAGCCAAGATGCGGGACCGAACACCGGGGAGCTGTTTTTT.

This clonotype was seen only a few times. This chain joins TRBV27 and TRBJ2-7; TRBD2 might be the D (5 bases). V was cut by 3 bases and J by 8 bases, with 14 bases left in between. CDR3 length: 13 amino acids. CDR1 MNHEY and CDR2 SMNVEV come from the germline V gene (reference sequence). CDR3 region: CASSLGRERQQYF. The CDR3 DNA is TGTGCCAGCAGTTTGGGTAGGGAGCGACAGCAGTACTTC.

This chain uses TRBV27 with TRBJ2-2; a weak D match, TRBD2 (6 bases). Germline CDR1 is MNHEY and CDR2 is SMNVEV (reference sequence). The CDR3 length is 13 residues. Trimming removed 9 bases from V and 4 bases from J, with 12 bases in between. This chain's CDR3 is CASRRDLTGELFF. The CDR3 coding sequence is TGTGCCAGTCGGAGGGACCTCACCGGGGAGCTGTTTTTT.

This clonotype was recorded many times. This chain connects TRBV27 to TRBJ2-1; the D gene is possibly TRBD2 (7 bases). Germline loops: CDR1 MNHEY, CDR2 SMNVEV (reference sequence). The CDR3 has 19 residues. V dropped 0 bases and J dropped 6 bases, with 24 bases sitting between them. CDR3 nucleotide sequence: TGTGCCAGCAGTTTATCGGGGGGGCCACTAAGCTTATTTTTCAATGAGCAGTTCTTC. Encoded protein: CASSLSGGPLSLFFNEQFF.

This clonotype was seen more than once but under ten times. The J gene is TRBJ2-1, the V gene TRBV5-4, with 16 bases that match TRBD2. With 4 bases clipped from V and 2 bases from J, the junction kept 6 bases outside the gene matches. CDR3 length: 18 residues. Germline CDR1 and CDR2: SGHNT and YYREEE (reference sequence). CDR3: CASSGGLAGGLTYNEQFF. The CDR3 DNA reads TGTGCCAGCAGCGGGGGACTAGCGGGAGGGTTGACCTACAATGAGCAGTTCTTC.

This clonotype was picked up many times. This rearrangement joins TRBV5-6 to TRBJ2-2; D may be TRBD1 (5 bases). Germline V gene data show CDR1 as SGHDT and CDR2 as YYEEEE. V lost 4 bases, J lost 1 base, and 11 bases lay in between. The CDR3 sequence is 15 residues long. CDR3 nucleotide sequence: TGTGCCAGCAGCCTGCGTACAGGGAACACCGGGGAGCTGTTTTTT. Translation gives CASSLRTGNTGELFF.

The rearrangement uses TRBV3-1 and TRBJ2-7, with a possible D match to TRBD2 (5 bases). This CDR3 comprises 15 residues. In germline, CDR1 is LGHDT, CDR2 YNNKEL (reference sequence). V was pared by 5 bases and J by 0 bases, with 14 bases between. CDR3 sequence (DNA): TGTGCCAGCAGCGCCAGCGGTATTAGCTCCTACGAGCAGTACTTC. This encodes CASSASGISSYEQYF.

V is TRBV15 and J is TRBJ1-1, with D possibly being TRBD1 (6 bases). V dropped 5 bases and J dropped 4 bases, with 11 bases sitting between them. Germline CDR1 is LNHNV and CDR2 is YYDKDF (reference sequence). There are 13 residues in the CDR3. CDR3 sequence reads: CATSGSRGTEAFF. The CDR3 DNA reads TGTGCCACCAGCGGCAGCAGGGGCACTGAAGCTTTCTTT.

This chain uses TRBV13 with TRBJ2-5; 9 bases line up with TRBD1. Germline assignment: CDR1 PRHDT and CDR2 FYEKMQ (reference sequence). The CDR3 is made up of 16 amino acids. The ends lost 3 bases at V and 4 bases at J; junction bases unmatched: 9. The CDR3 here is CASSFRDRVWGETQYF. As DNA, the CDR3 is TGTGCCAGCAGCTTCCGGGACAGGGTTTGGGGAGAGACCCAGTACTTC.

This clonotype was observed a handful of times. V gene TRBV4-2 combines with J gene TRBJ2-2; D unclear. V lost 2 bases to trimming and J lost 2 bases, with 3 bases between them. This CDR3 has 13 residues. From germline, CDR1 is LGHNA and CDR2 YNFKEQ. CDR3 sequence: CASSQLNTGELFF. DNA for the CDR3: TGTGCCAGCAGCCAACTCAACACCGGGGAGCTGTTTTTT.

The sample holds a few counts of this clonotype. The rearrangement uses TRBV7-2 and TRBJ2-3, with a tentative D call TRBD2 (6 bases). The V and J ends lost 5 bases and 4 bases respectively, with 16 bases between them. This CDR3 comprises 15 residues. The germline gives CDR1 SGHTA, CDR2 FQGNSA. The CDR3 DNA reads as TGTGCCAGCAGCGGGGCGGGGAGGTGGGCAGATACGCAGTATTTT. It specifies CASSGAGRWADTQYF.

A note on this clonotype: At one end the junction does not follow the germline gene, possibly because of a read error. J is TRBJ1-1 and V is TRBV5-1, with D hard to call. This CDR3 region has 14 residues. Germline assignment: CDR1 SGHRS and CDR2 YFSETQ. The CDR3 loop reads CASSLRWTNTEAFF. In DNA form, the CDR3 reads TGCGCCAGCAGCTTGCGTTGGACGAACACTGAAGCTTTCTTC.

This clonotype showed up just a few times. The CDR3 here is CASSRLAVSYNEQFF. The CDR3 DNA is TGTGCCAGCAGCCGACTAGCGGTCTCCTACAATGAGCAGTTCTTC. V and J are TRBV12-3 or TRBV12-4 and TRBJ2-1; 9 bases are shared with TRBD2. The CDR3 sequence is 15 residues long. With V trimmed by 6 bases and J by 0 bases, 3 bases remained unmatched.

This clonotype was counted only a few times. V usage is TRBV20-1 and J usage is TRBJ2-3; no reliable D call. The CDR3 sequence is 16 residues long. V was trimmed by 0 bases and J by 3 bases, leaving 16 bases between them. The germline V gene encodes CDR1 DFQATT and CDR2 SNEGSKA (reference sequence). This CDR3 reads CSARDSLSPATDTQYF. In nucleotides, the CDR3 is TGCAGTGCTAGAGATTCGCTGAGTCCTGCGACAGATACGCAGTATTTT.